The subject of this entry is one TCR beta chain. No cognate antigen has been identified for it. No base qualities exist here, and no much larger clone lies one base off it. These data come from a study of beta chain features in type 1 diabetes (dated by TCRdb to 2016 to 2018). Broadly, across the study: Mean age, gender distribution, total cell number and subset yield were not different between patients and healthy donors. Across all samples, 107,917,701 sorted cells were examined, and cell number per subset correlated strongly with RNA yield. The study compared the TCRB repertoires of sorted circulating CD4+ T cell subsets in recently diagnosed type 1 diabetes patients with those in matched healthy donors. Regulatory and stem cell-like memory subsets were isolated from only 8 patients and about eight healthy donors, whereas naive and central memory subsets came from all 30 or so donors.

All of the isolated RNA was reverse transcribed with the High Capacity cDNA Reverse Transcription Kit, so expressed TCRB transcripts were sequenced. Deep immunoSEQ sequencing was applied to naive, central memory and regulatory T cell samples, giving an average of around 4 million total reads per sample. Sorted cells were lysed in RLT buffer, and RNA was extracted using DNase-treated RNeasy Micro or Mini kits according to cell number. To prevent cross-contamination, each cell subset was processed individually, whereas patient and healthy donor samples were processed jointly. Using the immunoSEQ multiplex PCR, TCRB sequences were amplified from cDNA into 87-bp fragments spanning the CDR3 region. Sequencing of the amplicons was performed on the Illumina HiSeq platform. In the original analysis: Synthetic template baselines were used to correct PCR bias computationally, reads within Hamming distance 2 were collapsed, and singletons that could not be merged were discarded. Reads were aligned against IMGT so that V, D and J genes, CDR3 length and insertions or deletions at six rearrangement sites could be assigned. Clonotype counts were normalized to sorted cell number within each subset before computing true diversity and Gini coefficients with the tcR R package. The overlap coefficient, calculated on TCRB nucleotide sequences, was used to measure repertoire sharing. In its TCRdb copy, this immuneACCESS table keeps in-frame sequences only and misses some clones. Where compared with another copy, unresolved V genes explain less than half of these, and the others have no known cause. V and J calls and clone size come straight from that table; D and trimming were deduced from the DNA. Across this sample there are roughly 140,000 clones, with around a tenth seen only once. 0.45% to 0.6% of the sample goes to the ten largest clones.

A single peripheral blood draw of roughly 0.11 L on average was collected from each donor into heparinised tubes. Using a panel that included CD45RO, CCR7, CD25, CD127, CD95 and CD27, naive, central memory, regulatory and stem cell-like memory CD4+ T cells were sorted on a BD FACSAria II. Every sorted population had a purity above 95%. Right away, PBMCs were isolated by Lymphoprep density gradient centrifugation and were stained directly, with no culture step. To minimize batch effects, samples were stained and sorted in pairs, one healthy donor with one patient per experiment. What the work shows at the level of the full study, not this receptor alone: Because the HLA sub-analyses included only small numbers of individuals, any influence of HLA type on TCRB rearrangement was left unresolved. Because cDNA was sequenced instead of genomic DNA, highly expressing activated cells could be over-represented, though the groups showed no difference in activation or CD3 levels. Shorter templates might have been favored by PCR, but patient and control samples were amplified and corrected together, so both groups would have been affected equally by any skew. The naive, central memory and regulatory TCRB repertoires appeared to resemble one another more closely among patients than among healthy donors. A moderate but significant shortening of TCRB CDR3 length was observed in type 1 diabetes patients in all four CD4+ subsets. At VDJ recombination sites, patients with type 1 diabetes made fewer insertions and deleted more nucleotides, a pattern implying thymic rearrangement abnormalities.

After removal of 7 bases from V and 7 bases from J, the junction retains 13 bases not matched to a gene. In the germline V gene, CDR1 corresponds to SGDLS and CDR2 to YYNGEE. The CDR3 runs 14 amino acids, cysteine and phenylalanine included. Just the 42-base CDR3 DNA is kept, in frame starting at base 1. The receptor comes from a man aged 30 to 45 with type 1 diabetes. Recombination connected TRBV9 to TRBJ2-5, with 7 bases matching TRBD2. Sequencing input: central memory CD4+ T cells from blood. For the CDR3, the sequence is CASGQGGDGWTQYF. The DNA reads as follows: TGTGCCAGCGGCCAGGGAGGGGATGGGTGGACCCAGTACTTC. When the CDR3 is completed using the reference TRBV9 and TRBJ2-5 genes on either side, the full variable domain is DSGVTQTPKHLITATGQRVTLRCSPRSGDLSVYWYQQSLDQGLQFLIQYYNGEERAKGNILERFSAQQFPDLHSELNLSSLELGDSALYFCASGQGGDGWTQYFGPGTRLLVL.